These 4 T cell receptor beta chains were all obtained from the same sample, sequenced in a study of shared clonotypes between healthy human individuals. The naive CD8 subset, CD45RO-negative cells positively selected for CCR7, excluded terminally differentiated effector memory CD45RA+ cells. Here immunoSEQ multiplex PCR was the method, and the copy in TCRdb shows in-frame clones only, minus some. The sample lists roughly 2 million clones, approximately 95% occurring once. The specimen was naive CD8+ T cells sorted from blood. The source is a young man in good health.

This chain joins TRBV5-4 and TRBJ2-3, with 9 positions matching TRBD2. The germline V gene encodes CDR1 SGHNT and CDR2 YYREEE (reference sequence). There are 16 residues in the CDR3. J gave up 2 bases and V 3 bases, and 7 bases lay outside the gene matches. Written as DNA, the CDR3 is TGTGCCAGCAGCTCCTGGACTAGCGATGTCACAGATACGCAGTATTTT. Encoded protein: CASSSWTSDVTDTQYF.

This clone was detected only once. V is TRBV5-1 and J is TRBJ2-1; 7 bases are shared with TRBD1. The V gene end was trimmed by 3 bases and the J gene end by 3 bases; junction bases not matched to a gene: 12. The CDR3 has 17 residues. CDR1 SGHRS and CDR2 YFSETQ come from the germline V gene. CDR3 nucleotide sequence: TGCGCCAGCAGCTGGGATGAAATGACAGGGAACTACAATGAGCAGTTCTTC. This translates into CASSWDEMTGNYNEQFF.

CDR3 loop: CASSETPGTMNTEAFF. In DNA, the CDR3 is TGTGCCAGCAGTGAGACCCCCGGAACTATGAACACTGAAGCTTTCTTT. The chain recombines TRBV2 with TRBJ1-1, with no clear D. V was trimmed by 3 bases and J by 0 bases, leaving 14 bases between them. The CDR3 runs to 16 residues. CDR1 SNHLY and CDR2 FYNNEI come from the germline V gene.

This clone was observed a single time. The J gene is TRBJ1-1, the V gene TRBV6-6; D call uncertain. The length of the CDR3 is 13 residues. Germline values: CDR1 MNHNY, CDR2 SVGAGI (reference sequence). V shed 4 bases and J shed 4 bases, with 10 bases lying between them. The DNA for the CDR3 is TGTGCCAGCAGTTCTGGCGATGTCACTGAAGCTTTCTTT. Translated: CASSSGDVTEAFF.